These T cell receptor beta chains were read from a single sample in a study of T-cell memory formation after mild COVID-19. TCRdb analysed the 5' RACE reads with MiXCR anew, one entry per CDR3 protein. The sample carries about 400,000 distinct CDR3 sequences, approximately 19% recorded once. The sample consisted of PBMCs or a T cell subset sorted from them (not recorded which). The receptors here all came from a man younger than 30 who had mild COVID-19 (a few samples of this study predate the infection). Cell type and time point are not known. Each CDR3 is given with its conserved first and last residue. D genes are given only for firm matches. Part of the rows lack a size; the others show once, few, many or a class for expanded clones.

abundance,d_gene,j_gene,v_gene,CDR3nt,CDR3aa
few,-,TRBJ2-3,TRBV23-1,TGCGCCAGAAAACAGGGTTTACCCACGGATACGCAGTATTTT,CARKQGLPTDTQYF
few,TRBD1,TRBJ1-2,TRBV29-1,TGCAGCGCTCACTGGGGACAGGGATATGGCTACACCTTC,CSAHWGQGYGYTF
-,-,TRBJ2-2,TRBV15,TGTGCCACCAGCAGAGATCGCCCACAGAACACCGGGGAGCTGTTTTTT,CATSRDRPQNTGELFF
few,TRBD1,TRBJ1-1,TRBV7-9,TGTGCCAGCAGCTCAGAGGACAGGACCTTGAACACTGAAGCTTTCTTT,CASSSEDRTLNTEAFF
few,-,TRBJ2-3,TRBV5-6,TGTGCCAGCAGCTGGAGGAGGTGGCAGGGGACAGATACGCAGTATTTT,CASSWRRWQGTDTQYF
few,-,TRBJ1-5,TRBV20-1,TGCAGTGCTAGAGACCGATCCAGGGGCAATCAGCCCCAGCATTTT,CSARDRSRGNQPQHF
-,-,TRBJ2-3,TRBV7-3,TGTGACAGCAGCTTAACGCAGGGCGGGTCAGATACGCAGTATTTT,CDSSLTQGGSDTQYF
-,-,TRBJ1-1,TRBV29-1,TGCAGCGGAATTAAGGTAGTGAACACTGAAGCTTTCTTT,CSGIKVVNTEAFF
-,TRBD1,TRBJ1-1,TRBV20-1,TGCAGTGCTAGAGGGGACAGGGGCGACACTGAAGTTTTCTTT,CSARGDRGDTEVFF
-,-,TRBJ1-2,TRBV6-2/TRBV6-3,TGTGCCAGCAGTTACTCGAGAATTCCAGTTCGACCCAACTATGGCTACACCTTC,CASSYSRIPVRPNYGYTF
few,TRBD2,TRBJ2-2,TRBV20-1,TGCAGCGGGGTGGGGTCGAACGGCGGGGGTCTCAACACCGGGGAGCTGTTTTTT,CSGVGSNGGGLNTGELFF
-,-,TRBJ2-1,TRBV4-3,TGCGCCAGCAGCCAAGAAAGGGCGGCGGGCCGCAATGAGCAGTTCTTC,CASSQERAAGRNEQFF
few,-,TRBJ2-3,TRBV20-1,TGCAGTGCTCTCTTCCCGGGGGAGGGGGCAGATACGCAGTATTTT,CSALFPGEGADTQYF
few,-,TRBJ2-1,TRBV24-1,TGTGCCACCAGTGATACTACGACGAACAATGAGCAGTTCTTC,CATSDTTTNNEQFF
few,-,TRBJ2-7,TRBV9,TGTGCCAGCAGCGTAGGAACTTGGGACGAGCAGTACTTC,CASSVGTWDEQYF
few,-,TRBJ2-1,TRBV11-2,TGTGCCAGCAGCTTAGTGTCCTCGAGCTCCTACAATGAGCAGTTCTTC,CASSLVSSSSYNEQFF
few,TRBD2,TRBJ2-5,TRBV20-1,TGCAGTGCTAGAGGAGCGGGGGGGCCCTCCCAGTACTTC,CSARGAGGPSQYF
-,-,TRBJ2-1,TRBV29-1,TGCAGCGCGAGTACAGGGTTTGTCTACAATGAGCAGTTCTTC,CSASTGFVYNEQFF
few,-,TRBJ1-1,TRBV12-3/TRBV12-4,TGTGCCAGCAGTTTAGTGGGCCCTGACACTGAAGCTTTCTTT,CASSLVGPDTEAFF
-,-,TRBJ2-3,TRBV5-6,TGTGCCAGCAGTTTAGCCAAAGATACGCAGTATTTT,CASSLAKDTQYF
-,-,TRBJ2-7,TRBV12-3/TRBV12-4,TGTGCCAGCAGTTTAAGCGGGACAGGACGTGTAGAGCAGTACTTC,CASSLSGTGRVEQYF
few,-,TRBJ1-1,TRBV6-2/TRBV6-3,TGTGCCAGCAGTTACTCGGCGAGTGAAGCTTTCTTT,CASSYSASEAFF
few,TRBD1,TRBJ2-3,TRBV28,TGTGCCAGCAGGGGAACAGGGGGCGTTCGGGCAGATACGCAGTATTTT,CASRGTGGVRADTQYF
-,-,TRBJ2-5,TRBV21-1,TGTGCCAGCAGCAAGCAACGGCACGTCCAAGAGACCCAGTACTTC,CASSKQRHVQETQYF
-,-,TRBJ2-1,TRBV3-1,TGTGCCAGCAGCCAAGGGTGGGGGTCTAGGAATGAGCAGTTCTTC,CASSQGWGSRNEQFF
few,-,TRBJ1-2,TRBV4-1,TGCGCCAGCAGCCAAGATCGGATTTACTATGGCTACACCTTC,CASSQDRIYYGYTF
few,-,TRBJ1-6,TRBV14,TGTGCCAGCAGCCAGTCCAAGGGGCGCAATCTACCCTATAATTCACCCCTCCACTTT,CASSQSKGRNLPYNSPLHF
few,TRBD1,TRBJ1-1,TRBV24-1,TGTGCCACCAGAGGACAGGGAGGAACTGAAGCTTTCTTT,CATRGQGGTEAFF
-,-,TRBJ1-6,TRBV3-1,TGTGCCAGCAGCCAAGGGGGCGCGGGTTCACCCCTCCACTTT,CASSQGGAGSPLHF
few,-,TRBJ1-3,TRBV4-1,TGCGCCAGCAAGTACAGGGTGGCCGGAAACACCATATATTTT,CASKYRVAGNTIYF
few,-,TRBJ1-2,TRBV20-1,TGCAGCCTACGGGGGGTCACAGGCTACACCTTC,CSLRGVTGYTF
-,-,TRBJ2-5,TRBV18,TGTGCCAGCTCACCACGGTCGGTTCAAGAGACCCAGTACTTC,CASSPRSVQETQYF
-,-,TRBJ2-3,TRBV4-1,TGCGCCAGCAGCCAATACACCGGGCGGGGCCTAGATACGCAGTATTTT,CASSQYTGRGLDTQYF
few,-,TRBJ1-5,TRBV5-6,TGTGCCAGCAGCCCCGGGACCCACCAGGGCAATCAGCCCCAGCATTTT,CASSPGTHQGNQPQHF
few,-,TRBJ2-2,TRBV20-1,TGCAGTGCTAGGACAGGGAACACCGGGGAGCTGTTTTTT,CSARTGNTGELFF
many,-,TRBJ1-4,TRBV7-8,TGTGCCAGCAGCCCCAAGGTGGGGGGGTGGAATGAAAAACTGTTTTTT,CASSPKVGGWNEKLFF
-,TRBD1,TRBJ1-1,TRBV5-5,TGTGCCAGCAGCTTGGTCGGCCAGGACAGGGGGGGTGAAGCTTTCTTT,CASSLVGQDRGGEAFF
many,TRBD1,TRBJ2-7,TRBV14,TGTGCCAGCAGCCAAGGGACAGGGTCCTACGAGCAGTACTTC,CASSQGTGSYEQYF
-,TRBD2,TRBJ2-1,TRBV7-9,TGTGCCAGCAGCTTCGGACTAGCGGGAGTATATGAGCAGTTCTTC,CASSFGLAGVYEQFF
-,TRBD1,TRBJ1-2,TRBV20-1,TGCAGTGCTCCGGGACAGCTGTGGTCTGGGGATGGCTACACCTTC,CSAPGQLWSGDGYTF
-,-,TRBJ2-2,TRBV7-3,TGTGCCAGCGGCGTCAGCCGGAACACCGGGGAGCTGTTTTTT,CASGVSRNTGELFF
few,-,TRBJ1-2,TRBV5-1,TGCGCCAGCAGCTACGGACAGCATGGCTACACCTTC,CASSYGQHGYTF
many,-,TRBJ2-5,TRBV7-2,TGTGCCAGCAGCTTAGGAGTTAGCGGTCCCCAAGAGACCCAGTACTTC,CASSLGVSGPQETQYF
-,TRBD1,TRBJ1-2,TRBV6-2/TRBV6-3,TGTGCCAGCAAGACAGGGGGCGGCTATGGCTACACCTTC,CASKTGGGYGYTF
-,-,TRBJ2-2,TRBV29-1,TGCAGCGCCCGGGCGGAGAACACCGGGGAGCTGTTTTTT,CSARAENTGELFF
-,-,TRBJ2-2,TRBV7-8,TGTGCCAGCAGCCCCCGGGTGAGGGGCGCCGACACCGGGGAGCTGTTTTTT,CASSPRVRGADTGELFF
many,-,TRBJ2-5,TRBV7-2,TGTGCCAGCAGCGGGGGGCCCACGGGGGAGACCCAGTACTTC,CASSGGPTGETQYF
few,-,TRBJ1-1,TRBV28,TGTGCCAGCATTAGACGCGGGGGAACTGAAGCTTTCTTT,CASIRRGGTEAFF
few,TRBD2,TRBJ2-1,TRBV7-2,TGTGCCACCCCCGGGGGCGGGGGGCCCTACAATGAGCAGTTCTTC,CATPGGGGPYNEQFF
-,TRBD1,TRBJ1-3,TRBV25-1,TGTGCCAGCAGTGACCTTACAGGGGGAGGAAACACCATATATTTT,CASSDLTGGGNTIYF
few,-,TRBJ1-6,TRBV12-3/TRBV12-4,TGTGCCAGCAGTAGTATCGGGGGCATCAATTCACCCCTCCACTTT,CASSSIGGINSPLHF